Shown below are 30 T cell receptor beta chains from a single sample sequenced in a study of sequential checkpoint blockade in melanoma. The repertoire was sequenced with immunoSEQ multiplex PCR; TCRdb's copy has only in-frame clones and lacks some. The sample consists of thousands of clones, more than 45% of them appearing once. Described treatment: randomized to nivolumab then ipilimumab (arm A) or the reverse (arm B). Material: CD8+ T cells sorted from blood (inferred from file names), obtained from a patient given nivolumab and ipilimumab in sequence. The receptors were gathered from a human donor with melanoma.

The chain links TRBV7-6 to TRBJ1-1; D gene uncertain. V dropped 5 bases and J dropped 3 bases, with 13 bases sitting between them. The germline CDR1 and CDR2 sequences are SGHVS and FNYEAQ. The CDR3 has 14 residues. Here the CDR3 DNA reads TGTGCCAGCAGCCTCCGTGGGGAGGACACTGAAGCTTTCTTT. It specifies CASSLRGEDTEAFF.

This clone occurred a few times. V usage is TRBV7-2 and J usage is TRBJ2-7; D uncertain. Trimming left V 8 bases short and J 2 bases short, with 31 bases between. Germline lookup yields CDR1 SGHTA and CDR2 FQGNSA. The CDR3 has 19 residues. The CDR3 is CASSLYPRRLALRPYEQYF. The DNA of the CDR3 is TGTGCCAGCTCACTTTACCCTCGTAGGTTAGCCCTACGCCCCTACGAGCAGTACTTC.

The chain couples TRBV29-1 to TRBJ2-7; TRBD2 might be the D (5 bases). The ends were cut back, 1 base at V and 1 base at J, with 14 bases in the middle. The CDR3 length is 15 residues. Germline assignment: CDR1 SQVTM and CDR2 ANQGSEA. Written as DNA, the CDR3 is TGCAGCGTTGAAGGCGTAGGAGGTAAATCCTACGAGCAGTACTTC. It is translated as CSVEGVGGKSYEQYF.

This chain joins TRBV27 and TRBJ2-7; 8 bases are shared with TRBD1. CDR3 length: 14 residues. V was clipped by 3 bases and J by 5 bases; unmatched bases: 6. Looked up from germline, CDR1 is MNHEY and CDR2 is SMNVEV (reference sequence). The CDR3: CASSLFRGLNEQYF. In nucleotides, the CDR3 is TGTGCCAGCAGTTTGTTCAGGGGGCTCAACGAGCAGTACTTC.

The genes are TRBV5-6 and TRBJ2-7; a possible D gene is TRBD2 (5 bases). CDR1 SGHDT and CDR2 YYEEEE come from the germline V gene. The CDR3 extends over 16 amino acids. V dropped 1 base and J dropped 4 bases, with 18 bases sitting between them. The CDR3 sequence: CASSLSIKVGEYEQYF. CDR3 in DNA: TGTGCCAGCAGCTTGTCGATTAAGGTCGGGGAGTACGAGCAGTACTTC.

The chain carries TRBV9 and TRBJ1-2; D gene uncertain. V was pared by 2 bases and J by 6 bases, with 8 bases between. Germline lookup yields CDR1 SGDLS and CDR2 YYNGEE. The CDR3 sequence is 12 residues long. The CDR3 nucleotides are TGTGCCAGCAGCGTCGGGCGGGATGGCTACACCTTC. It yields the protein CASSVGRDGYTF.

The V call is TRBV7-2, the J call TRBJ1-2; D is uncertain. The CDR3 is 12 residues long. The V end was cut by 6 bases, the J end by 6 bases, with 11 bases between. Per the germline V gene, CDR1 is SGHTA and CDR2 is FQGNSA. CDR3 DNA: TGTGCCAGCAGAGCGGACGATGATGGCTACACCTTC. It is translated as CASRADDDGYTF. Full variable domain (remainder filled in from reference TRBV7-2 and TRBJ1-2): GAGVSQSPSNKVTEKGKDVELRCDPISGHTALYWYRQSLGQGLEFLIYFQGNSAPDKSGLPSDRFSAERTGGSVSTLTIQRTQQEDSAVYLCASRADDDGYTFGSGTRLTVV.

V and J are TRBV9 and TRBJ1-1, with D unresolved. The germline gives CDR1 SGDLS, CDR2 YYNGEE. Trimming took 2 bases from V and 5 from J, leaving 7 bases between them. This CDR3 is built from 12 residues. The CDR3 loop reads CASSVDGTEAFF. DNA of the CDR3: TGTGCCAGCAGCGTCGACGGGACTGAAGCTTTCTTT.

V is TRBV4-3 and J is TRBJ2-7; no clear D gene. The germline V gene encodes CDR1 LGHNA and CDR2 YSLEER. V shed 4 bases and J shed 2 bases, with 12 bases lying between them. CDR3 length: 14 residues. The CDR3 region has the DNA TGCGCCAGCAGCCCGGAGCACGCAGCCTACGAGCAGTACTTC. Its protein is CASSPEHAAYEQYF.

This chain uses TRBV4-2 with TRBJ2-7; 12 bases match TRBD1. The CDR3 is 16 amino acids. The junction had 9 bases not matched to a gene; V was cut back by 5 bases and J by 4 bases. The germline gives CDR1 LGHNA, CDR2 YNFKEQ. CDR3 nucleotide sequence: TGTGCCAGCAGCACGTGGGGACAGGGGGCGCGTTACGAGCAGTACTTC. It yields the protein CASSTWGQGARYEQYF.

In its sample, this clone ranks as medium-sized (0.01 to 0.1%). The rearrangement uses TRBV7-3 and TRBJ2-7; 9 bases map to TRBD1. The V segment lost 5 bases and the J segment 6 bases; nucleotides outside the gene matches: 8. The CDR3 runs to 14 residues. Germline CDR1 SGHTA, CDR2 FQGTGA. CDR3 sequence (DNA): TGTGCCAGCAGCAGGGGACAGGGAAGGGGCGAGCAGTACTTC. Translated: CASSRGQGRGEQYF.

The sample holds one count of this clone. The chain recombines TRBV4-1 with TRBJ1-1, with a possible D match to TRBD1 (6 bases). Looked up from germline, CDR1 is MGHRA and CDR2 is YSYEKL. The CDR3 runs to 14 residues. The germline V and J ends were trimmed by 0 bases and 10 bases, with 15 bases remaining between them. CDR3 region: CASSQDLYDRLAFF. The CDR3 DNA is TGCGCCAGCAGCCAAGATCTTTACGACAGGTTAGCTTTCTTT.

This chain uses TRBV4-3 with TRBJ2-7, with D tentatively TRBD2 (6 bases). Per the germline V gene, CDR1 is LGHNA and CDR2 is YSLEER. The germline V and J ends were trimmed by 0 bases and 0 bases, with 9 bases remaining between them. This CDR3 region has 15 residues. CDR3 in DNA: TGCGCCAGCAGCCAAGATCGGGGGAACTCCTACGAGCAGTACTTC. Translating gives CASSQDRGNSYEQYF.

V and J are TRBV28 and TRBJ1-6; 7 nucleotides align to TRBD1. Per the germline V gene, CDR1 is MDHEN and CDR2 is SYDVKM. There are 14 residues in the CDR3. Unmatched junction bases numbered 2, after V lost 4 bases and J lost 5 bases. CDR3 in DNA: TGTGCCAGCAGTTGGGACAGAGATAATTCACCCCTCCACTTT. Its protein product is CASSWDRDNSPLHF.

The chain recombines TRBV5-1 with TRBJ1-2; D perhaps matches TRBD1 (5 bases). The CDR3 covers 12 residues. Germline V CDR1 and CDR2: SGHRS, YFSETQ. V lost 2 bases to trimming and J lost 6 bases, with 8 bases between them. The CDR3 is CASSLRGNGYTF. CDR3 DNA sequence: TGCGCCAGCAGCTTAAGGGGTAATGGCTACACCTTC.

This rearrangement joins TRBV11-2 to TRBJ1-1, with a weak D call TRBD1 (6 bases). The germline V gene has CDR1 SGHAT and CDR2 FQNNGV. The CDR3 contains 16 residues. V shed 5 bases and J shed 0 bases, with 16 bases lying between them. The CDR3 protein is CASSTRRTDMNTEAFF. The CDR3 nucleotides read TGTGCCAGCAGCACACGCCGGACAGACATGAACACTGAAGCTTTCTTT.

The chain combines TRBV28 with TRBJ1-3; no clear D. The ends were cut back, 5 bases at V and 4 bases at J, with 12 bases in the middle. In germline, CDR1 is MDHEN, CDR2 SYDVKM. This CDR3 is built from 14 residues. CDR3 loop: CASSPGVRGNTIYF. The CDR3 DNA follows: TGTGCCAGCAGTCCGGGTGTACGGGGAAACACCATATATTTT.

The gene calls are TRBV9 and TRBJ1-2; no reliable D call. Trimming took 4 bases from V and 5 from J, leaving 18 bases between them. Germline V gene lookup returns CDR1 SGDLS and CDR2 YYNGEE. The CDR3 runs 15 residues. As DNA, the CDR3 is TGTGCCAGCAGCCTTGCGGAGGGTCGGAGATATGGCTACACCTTC. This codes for CASSLAEGRRYGYTF.

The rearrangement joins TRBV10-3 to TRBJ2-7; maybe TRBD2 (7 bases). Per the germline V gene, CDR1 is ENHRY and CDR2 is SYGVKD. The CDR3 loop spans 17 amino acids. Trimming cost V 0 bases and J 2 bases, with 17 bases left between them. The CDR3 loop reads CAISESTSGGKTYEQYF. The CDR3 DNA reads TGTGCCATCAGTGAGTCGACTTCGGGGGGCAAGACCTACGAGCAGTACTTC.

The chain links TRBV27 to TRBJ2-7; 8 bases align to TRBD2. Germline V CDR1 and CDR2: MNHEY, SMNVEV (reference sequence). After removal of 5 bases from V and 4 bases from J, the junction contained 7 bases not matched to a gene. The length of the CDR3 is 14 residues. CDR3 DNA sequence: TGTGCCAGCAGTCTTAGCGGGACCCGGTACGAGCAGTACTTC. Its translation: CASSLSGTRYEQYF.

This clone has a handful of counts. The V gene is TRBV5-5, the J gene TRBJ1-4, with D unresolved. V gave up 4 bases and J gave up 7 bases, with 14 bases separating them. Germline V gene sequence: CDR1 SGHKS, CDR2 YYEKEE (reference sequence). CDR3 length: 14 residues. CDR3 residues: CASSPGLFSEKLFF. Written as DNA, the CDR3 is TGTGCCAGCAGCCCGGGATTATTTAGTGAAAAACTGTTTTTT.

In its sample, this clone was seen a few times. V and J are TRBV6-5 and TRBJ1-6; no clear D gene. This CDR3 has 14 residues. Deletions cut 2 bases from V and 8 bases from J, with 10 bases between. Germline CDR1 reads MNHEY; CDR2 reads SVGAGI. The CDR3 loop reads CASSYGGEYSPLHF. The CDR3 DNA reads TGTGCCAGCAGTTACGGAGGCGAATATTCACCCCTCCACTTT.

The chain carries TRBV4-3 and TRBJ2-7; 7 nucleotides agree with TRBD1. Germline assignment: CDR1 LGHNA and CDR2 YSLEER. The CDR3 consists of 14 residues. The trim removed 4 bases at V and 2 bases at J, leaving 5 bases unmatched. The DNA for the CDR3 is TGCGCCAGCAGCCCCACCGGACAGGCCTACGAGCAGTACTTC. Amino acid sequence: CASSPTGQAYEQYF.

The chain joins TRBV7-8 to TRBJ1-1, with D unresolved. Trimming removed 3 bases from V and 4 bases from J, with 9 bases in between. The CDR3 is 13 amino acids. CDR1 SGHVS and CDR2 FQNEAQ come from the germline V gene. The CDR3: CASSFGWSTEAFF. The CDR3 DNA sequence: TGTGCCAGCAGCTTCGGGTGGAGCACTGAAGCTTTCTTT.

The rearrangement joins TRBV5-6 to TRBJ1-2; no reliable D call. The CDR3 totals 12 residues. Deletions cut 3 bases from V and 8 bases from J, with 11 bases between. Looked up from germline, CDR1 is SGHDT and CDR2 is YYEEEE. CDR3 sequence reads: CASSSMPGGYTF. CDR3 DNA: TGTGCCAGCAGCTCGATGCCGGGGGGCTACACCTTC.

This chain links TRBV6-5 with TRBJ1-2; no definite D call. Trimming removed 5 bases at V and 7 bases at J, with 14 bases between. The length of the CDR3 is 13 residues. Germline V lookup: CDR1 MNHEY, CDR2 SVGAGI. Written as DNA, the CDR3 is TGTGCCAGCAGTCCGTCCCCTTTCGGTGGCTACACCTTC. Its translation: CASSPSPFGGYTF.

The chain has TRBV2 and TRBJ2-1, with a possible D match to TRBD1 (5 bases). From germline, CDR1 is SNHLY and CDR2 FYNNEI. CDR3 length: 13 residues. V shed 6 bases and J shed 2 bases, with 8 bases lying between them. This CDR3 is CASRGRAYNEQFF. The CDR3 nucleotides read TGTGCCAGCAGGGGCAGGGCCTACAATGAGCAGTTCTTC.

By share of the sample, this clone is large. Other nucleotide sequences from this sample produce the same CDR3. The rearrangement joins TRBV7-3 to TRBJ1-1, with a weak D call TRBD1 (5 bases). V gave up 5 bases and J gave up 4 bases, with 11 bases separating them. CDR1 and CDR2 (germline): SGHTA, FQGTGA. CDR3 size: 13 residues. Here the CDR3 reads CASSPTGGTEAFF. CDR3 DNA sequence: TGTGCCAGCAGCCCCACGGGGGGCACTGAAGCTTTCTTT.

CDR3 residues: CASSEPRDRYLYGYTF. In DNA form, the CDR3 reads TGTGCCAGCAGTGAACCCCGGGACAGGTATCTCTATGGCTACACCTTC. The chain joins TRBV9 to TRBJ1-2; 8 bases line up with TRBD1. This CDR3 is 16 amino acids long. CDR1 and CDR2 (germline): SGDLS, YYNGEE. The V gene end was trimmed by 5 bases and the J gene end by 4 bases; junction bases not matched to a gene: 13.

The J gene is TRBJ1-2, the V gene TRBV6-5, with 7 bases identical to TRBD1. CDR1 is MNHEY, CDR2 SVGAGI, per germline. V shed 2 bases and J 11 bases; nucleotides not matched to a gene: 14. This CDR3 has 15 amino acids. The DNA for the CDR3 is TGTGCCAGCAGTTACACTCAGGGGGGTTTTTCTGGTTACACCTTC. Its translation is CASSYTQGGFSGYTF.